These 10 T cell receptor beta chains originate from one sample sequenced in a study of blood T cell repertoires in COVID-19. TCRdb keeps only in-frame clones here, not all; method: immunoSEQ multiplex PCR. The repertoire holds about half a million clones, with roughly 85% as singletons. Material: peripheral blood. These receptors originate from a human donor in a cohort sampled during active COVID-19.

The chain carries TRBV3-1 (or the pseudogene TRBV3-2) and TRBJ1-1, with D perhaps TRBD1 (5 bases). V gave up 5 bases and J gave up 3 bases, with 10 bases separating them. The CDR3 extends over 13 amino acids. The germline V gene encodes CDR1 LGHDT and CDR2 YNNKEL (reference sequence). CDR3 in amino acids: CASSGGGHTEAFF. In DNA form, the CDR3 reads TGTGCCAGCAGCGGGGGGGGTCACACTGAAGCTTTCTTT.

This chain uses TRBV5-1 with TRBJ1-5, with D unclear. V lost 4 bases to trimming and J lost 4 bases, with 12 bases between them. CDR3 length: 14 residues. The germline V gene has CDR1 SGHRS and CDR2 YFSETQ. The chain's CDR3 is CASSQGGLNQPQHF. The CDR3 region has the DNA TGCGCCAGCAGCCAAGGAGGGTTAAATCAGCCCCAGCATTTT.

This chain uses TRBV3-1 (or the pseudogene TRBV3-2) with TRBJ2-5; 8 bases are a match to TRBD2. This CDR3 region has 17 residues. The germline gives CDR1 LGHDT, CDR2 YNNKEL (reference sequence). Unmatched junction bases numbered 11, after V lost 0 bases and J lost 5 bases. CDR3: CASSQDRSREGGETQYF. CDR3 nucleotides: TGTGCCAGCAGCCAAGATAGGTCCCGGGAGGGCGGGGAGACCCAGTACTTC.

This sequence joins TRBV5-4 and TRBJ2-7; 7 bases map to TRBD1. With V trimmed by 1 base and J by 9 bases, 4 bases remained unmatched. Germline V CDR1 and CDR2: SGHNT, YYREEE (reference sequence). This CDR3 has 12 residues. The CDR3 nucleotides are TGTGCCAGCAGCTTGACAGGGGCTCTGCAGTACTTC. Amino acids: CASSLTGALQYF.

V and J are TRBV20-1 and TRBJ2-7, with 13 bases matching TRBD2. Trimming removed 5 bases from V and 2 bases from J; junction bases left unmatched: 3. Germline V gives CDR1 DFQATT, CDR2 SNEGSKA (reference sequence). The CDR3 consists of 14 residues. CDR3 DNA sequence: TGCAGTGCTGGTGGACTAGCGGGGGCCTACGAGCAGTACTTC. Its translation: CSAGGLAGAYEQYF.

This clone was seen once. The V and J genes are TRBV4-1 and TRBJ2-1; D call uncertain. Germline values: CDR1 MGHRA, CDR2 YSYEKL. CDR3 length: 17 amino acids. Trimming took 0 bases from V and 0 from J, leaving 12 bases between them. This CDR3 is CASSQDRSTFSYNEQFF. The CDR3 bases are TGCGCCAGCAGCCAAGATAGATCCACCTTCTCCTACAATGAGCAGTTCTTC.

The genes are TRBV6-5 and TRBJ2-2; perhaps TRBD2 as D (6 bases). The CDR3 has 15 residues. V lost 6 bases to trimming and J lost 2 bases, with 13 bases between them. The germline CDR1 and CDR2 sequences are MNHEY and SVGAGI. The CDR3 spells CASRRRATNTGELFF. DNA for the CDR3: TGTGCCAGCAGGAGGAGGGCCACCAACACCGGGGAGCTGTTTTTT.

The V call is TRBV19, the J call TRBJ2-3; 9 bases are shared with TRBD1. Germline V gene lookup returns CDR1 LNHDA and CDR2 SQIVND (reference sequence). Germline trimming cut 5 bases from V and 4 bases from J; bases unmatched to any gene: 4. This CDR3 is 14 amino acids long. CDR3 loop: CASSLQGASDTQYF. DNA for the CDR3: TGTGCCAGTAGTCTACAGGGGGCCTCAGATACGCAGTATTTT.

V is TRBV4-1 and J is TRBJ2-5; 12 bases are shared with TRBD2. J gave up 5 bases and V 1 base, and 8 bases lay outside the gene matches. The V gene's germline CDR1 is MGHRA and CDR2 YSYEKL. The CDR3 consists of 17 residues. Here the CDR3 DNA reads TGCGCCAGCAGCCAAGGACGACTAGCGGGAGAGGGGGAGACCCAGTACTTC. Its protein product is CASSQGRLAGEGETQYF.

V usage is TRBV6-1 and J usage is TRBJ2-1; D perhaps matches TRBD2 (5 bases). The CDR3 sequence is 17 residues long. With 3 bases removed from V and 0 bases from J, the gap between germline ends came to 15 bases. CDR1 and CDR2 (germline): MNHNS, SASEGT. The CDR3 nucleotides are TGTGCCAGCAGTGAGAGCGGACCGCCGAGCTCCTACAATGAGCAGTTCTTC. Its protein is CASSESGPPSSYNEQFF.